The 30 T cell receptor beta chains below come from one sample, sequenced in a study of T cell repertoires in cytomegalovirus infection. Each CDR3 protein is one row after TCRdb ran MiXCR on the reads. This table has about 140,000 distinct CDR3 sequences, roughly 6% appearing once. Sequences were obtained from PBMCs. The receptors were gathered from a human donor in good health (CMV status not recorded). Some clones in this sample may be carry-over from other donors' samples.

This clonotype has at least ten counts. V usage is TRBV20-1 and J usage is TRBJ1-2, with D possibly being TRBD1 (5 bases). The CDR3 totals 14 residues. Per the germline V gene, CDR1 is DFQATT and CDR2 is SNEGSKA (reference sequence). The ends were cut back, 2 bases at V and 3 bases at J, with 13 bases in the middle. CDR3 sequence: CSARRSREDYGYTF. The CDR3 nucleotides are TGCAGTGCTAGACGGTCCAGGGAGGACTATGGCTACACCTTC.

This clonotype was picked up many times. The J gene is TRBJ2-3, the V gene TRBV19; the D call may be TRBD1 or TRBD2 (5 bases each). Germline loops: CDR1 LNHDA, CDR2 SQIVND (reference sequence). The CDR3 runs to 15 residues. V was clipped by 8 bases and J by 0 bases, with 15 bases between them. The CDR3 here is CASSDPGRSTDTQYF. The CDR3 DNA reads as TGTGCCAGTTCTGACCCGGGACGAAGCACAGATACGCAGTATTTT.

This clonotype was observed many times. V is TRBV20-1 and J is TRBJ2-7, with D maybe TRBD2 (5 bases). The V gene lost 3 bases and the J gene lost 2 bases, with 11 bases spanning the gap. CDR1 is DFQATT and CDR2 is SNEGSKA in the germline V gene (reference sequence). The CDR3 has 13 amino acids. The CDR3 sequence is CSARDRDPYEQYF. The DNA of the CDR3 is TGCAGTGCTAGGGACCGGGATCCCTACGAGCAGTACTTC.

This clonotype was seen at least ten times. V usage is TRBV29-1 and J usage is TRBJ2-1; the match to TRBD2 covers 10 bases. J lost 6 bases, V lost 1 base, and 12 bases had no gene match. The CDR3 runs to 17 residues. CDR1 SQVTM and CDR2 ANQGSEA come from the germline V gene. The CDR3: CSVEGLAGAAGGNEQFF. The CDR3 DNA sequence: TGCAGCGTTGAAGGCCTAGCGGGGGCCGCGGGGGGCAATGAGCAGTTCTTC.

In its sample, this clonotype was seen a few times. The genes are TRBV11-1 and TRBJ2-5; D remains ambiguous. There are 12 residues in the CDR3. CDR1 and CDR2 from the germline V gene are SGHAT and FQDESV (reference sequence). The V end was cut by 6 bases, the J end by 3 bases, with 8 bases between. The CDR3 here is CASSFQEETQYF. CDR3 nucleotide sequence: TGTGCCAGCAGTTTCCAAGAAGAGACCCAGTACTTC.

This clonotype was observed many times. This rearrangement joins TRBV7-2 to TRBJ1-4, with 7 nucleotides matching TRBD1. The CDR3 loop spans 15 amino acids. With 5 bases clipped from V and 10 bases from J, the junction kept 13 bases outside the gene matches. The germline CDR1 and CDR2 sequences are SGHTA and FQGNSA. CDR3 amino acids: CASSPLRDSGGKLFF. In nucleotides, the CDR3 is TGTGCCAGCAGCCCTTTGAGGGACAGCGGCGGAAAACTGTTTTTT.

This clonotype was observed at least ten times. The chain links TRBV5-1 to TRBJ1-1, with 7 bases fitting TRBD1. The germline V gene encodes CDR1 SGHRS and CDR2 YFSETQ. V lost 5 bases and J lost 0; bases outside the gene matches: 16. This CDR3 is built from 18 residues. CDR3 loop: CASSYDRVQPGMNTEAFF. The CDR3 nucleotides are TGCGCCAGCAGTTACGACAGGGTCCAACCAGGCATGAACACTGAAGCTTTCTTT. The entire variable domain, with the rest obtained from reference TRBV5-1 and TRBJ1-1, is as follows: KAGVTQTPRYLIKTRGQQVTLSCSPISGHRSVSWYQQTPGQGLQFLFEYFSETQRNKGNFPGRFSGRQFSNSRSEMNVSTLELGDSALYLCASSYDRVQPGMNTEAFFGQGTRLTVV.

At least ten counts were recorded for this clonotype. This chain connects TRBV28 to TRBJ2-7, with D maybe TRBD1 (6 bases). The germline gives CDR1 MDHEN, CDR2 SYDVKM. V lost 5 bases to trimming and J lost 4 bases, with 9 bases between them. The CDR3 length is 12 residues. This CDR3 reads CASSVGAYEQYF. The CDR3 DNA reads as TGTGCCAGCAGTGTGGGGGCTTACGAGCAGTACTTC.

This clonotype was seen many times. The gene calls are TRBV7-2 and TRBJ1-2; TRBD1 agrees at 8 bases. Trimming cost V 5 bases and J 8 bases; bases outside gene matches: 10. Germline CDR1 SGHTA, CDR2 FQGNSA. The CDR3 spans 14 residues. CDR3 DNA sequence: TGTGCCAGCAGCGAGGCCTGGACAGGGAAAGGCTACACCTTC. This codes for CASSEAWTGKGYTF.

The table lists this clonotype with a few counts. The V gene is TRBV7-2, the J gene TRBJ2-7; D uncertain. Germline loops: CDR1 SGHTA, CDR2 FQGNSA. V was trimmed by 1 base and J by 6 bases, leaving 10 bases between them. The CDR3 totals 13 residues. The CDR3 sequence: CASSLGSLLEQYF. The CDR3 DNA reads as TGTGCCAGCAGCTTAGGCAGTTTGCTCGAGCAGTACTTC.

This clonotype was seen ten or more times. The V and J genes are TRBV7-3 and TRBJ1-1; 8 nucleotides line up with TRBD1. Germline CDR1 is SGHTA and CDR2 is FQGTGA. V trimming: 5 bases; J trimming: 6 bases; junction bases outside the gene matches: 5. This CDR3 has 13 amino acids. CDR3 loop: CASSPGTGSEAFF. CDR3 nucleotides: TGTGCCAGCAGCCCGGGGACAGGATCTGAAGCTTTCTTT.

This clonotype has more than one count but fewer than ten. V usage is TRBV24-1 and J usage is TRBJ2-1; D not resolved. Trimming cost V 3 bases and J 0 bases, with 11 bases left between them. Germline values: CDR1 KGHDR, CDR2 SFDVKD. This CDR3 has 16 amino acids. In DNA, the CDR3 is TGTGCCACCAGTGATGCCCATGTGAGCTCCTACAATGAGCAGTTCTTC. As protein: CATSDAHVSSYNEQFF.

This clonotype was seen repeatedly, ten times or more. The chain employs TRBV20-1 and TRBJ2-7, with 12 bases matching TRBD2. The length of the CDR3 is 13 residues. V was clipped by 6 bases and J by 5 bases; unmatched bases: 5. Per germline, CDR1 DFQATT and CDR2 SNEGSKA (reference sequence). Here the CDR3 reads CSASSGGANEQYF. CDR3 DNA sequence: TGCAGTGCCTCTAGCGGGGGGGCCAACGAGCAGTACTTC.

At least ten counts were recorded for this clonotype. V usage is TRBV28 and J usage is TRBJ2-2; 10 bases agree with TRBD2. Germline V gene data show CDR1 as MDHEN and CDR2 as SYDVKM. V lost 2 bases to trimming and J lost 8 bases; unmatched junction nucleotides: 5. The CDR3 is 15 amino acids. CDR3 DNA: TGTGCCAGCAGTTTAAGTCTAGCGGGGGCTGGGGAGCTGTTTTTT. Translation: CASSLSLAGAGELFF.

In this sample, this clonotype turned up many times. The chain uses TRBV28 and TRBJ1-4; D may be TRBD1 (5 bases). Trimming cost V 3 bases and J 7 bases, with 21 bases left between them. This CDR3 comprises 17 residues. Per germline, CDR1 MDHEN and CDR2 SYDVKM. The CDR3 here is CASSFLSRRSGGEKLFF. The CDR3 nucleotides read TGTGCCAGCAGTTTCCTCTCCCGGCGGTCCGGGGGTGAAAAACTGTTTTTT.

This clonotype was counted many times. The chain carries TRBV7-2 and TRBJ1-1; no clear D gene. Looked up from germline, CDR1 is SGHTA and CDR2 is FQGNSA. The CDR3 totals 12 residues. Trimming took off 8 bases at V and 0 bases at J, with 7 bases between the two ends. The DNA for the CDR3 is TGTGCCAGCGGACTGTTGAACACTGAAGCTTTCTTT. It is translated as CASGLLNTEAFF.

Worth noting for this clonotype: A single base separates this from a much larger clone, so it may be a read error. This rearrangement joins TRBV28 to TRBJ1-2; D might be TRBD1 (5 bases). Germline-derived CDR1 and CDR2 are MDHEN and SYDVKM. The CDR3 covers 11 residues. This CDR3 is CASSRGTGYIF. CDR3 nucleotide sequence: TGTGCCAGCTCTCGGGGCACTGGCTACATCTTC.

CDR3 DNA sequence: TGTGCCAGCAGCGTCAGCGGGACCACTTACGAGCAGTACTTC. Translating gives CASSVSGTTYEQYF. The chain joins TRBV7-2 to TRBJ2-7, with 7 bases fitting TRBD2. Germline trimming cut 5 bases from V and 4 bases from J; bases unmatched to any gene: 8. Germline CDR1 SGHTA, CDR2 FQGNSA. The CDR3 sequence is 14 residues long. Complete variable domain (other parts from reference TRBV7-2 and TRBJ2-7): GAGVSQSPSNKVTEKGKDVELRCDPISGHTALYWYRQSLGQGLEFLIYFQGNSAPDKSGLPSDRFSAERTGGSVSTLTIQRTQQEDSAVYLCASSVSGTTYEQYFGPGTRLTVT.

This clonotype has a count of ten or more. The rearrangement joins TRBV7-3 to TRBJ2-5, with 10 positions matching TRBD2. The CDR3 sequence is 15 residues long. Germline V gene sequence: CDR1 SGHTA, CDR2 FQGTGA. Losses at the gene ends were 5 bases for V and 11 bases for J; bases not matched to a gene: 14. The CDR3 loop is CASSPSSGGGVPQYF. DNA of the CDR3: TGTGCCAGCAGCCCGTCGAGCGGGGGGGGGGTTCCGCAGTACTTC.

There are many counts of this clonotype. V gene TRBV7-9 combines with J gene TRBJ1-1; D is undetermined. Germline V gene data show CDR1 as SEHNR and CDR2 as FQNEAQ (reference sequence). The CDR3 contains 11 residues. V shed 5 bases and J shed 5 bases, with 6 bases lying between them. The chain's CDR3 is CASSPQTEAFF. The CDR3 region has the DNA TGTGCCAGCAGCCCTCAGACTGAAGCTTTCTTT. Together with reference TRBV7-9 and TRBJ1-1, the CDR3 gives the full variable domain: DTGVSQNPRHKITKRGQNVTFRCDPISEHNRLYWYRQTLGQGPEFLTYFQNEAQLEKSRLLSDRFSAERPKGSFSTLEIQRTEQGDSAMYLCASSPQTEAFFGQGTRLTVV.

This clonotype was counted ten times or more. V gene TRBV7-8 combines with J gene TRBJ2-2; D is unresolved. The CDR3 has 13 residues. CDR1 SGHVS and CDR2 FQNEAQ come from the germline V gene. V lost 4 bases and J 8 bases, leaving 11 bases between the germline ends. CDR3 bases: TGTGCCAGCAGCTCTCATAAAGGAGGGGAGCTGTTTTTT. Encoded protein: CASSSHKGGELFF.

This clonotype was seen a handful of times. J is TRBJ1-1 and V is TRBV29-1, with D maybe TRBD1 (5 bases). Germline CDR1 is SQVTM and CDR2 is ANQGSEA. The length of the CDR3 is 14 residues. V was pared by 3 bases and J by 0 bases, with 11 bases between. The CDR3 loop reads CSVEWGRLNTEAFF. In nucleotides, the CDR3 is TGCAGCGTTGAGTGGGGGAGGCTGAACACTGAAGCTTTCTTT.

This clonotype was seen at least ten times. This sequence joins TRBV7-8 and TRBJ2-1; the match to TRBD2 covers 8 bases. The CDR3 has 16 residues. Germline CDR1 and CDR2: SGHVS and FQNEAQ. V dropped 5 bases and J dropped 7; count of bases not matched to a gene: 13. The CDR3 region is CASSPWASGQGNEQFF. CDR3 bases: TGTGCCAGCAGCCCGTGGGCTAGCGGGCAAGGAAATGAGCAGTTCTTC.

This clonotype was detected ten times or more. The chain is built from TRBV23-1 and TRBJ1-6; D unclear. TRBV23-1 is given ORF status, its function remaining uncertain. Trimming cost V 8 bases and J 9 bases, with 17 bases left between them. The CDR3 contains 14 residues. The CDR3 reads CASFLQEPLSPLHF. CDR3 DNA sequence: TGCGCCAGCTTTCTTCAGGAACCCCTTTCACCCCTCCACTTT.

This clonotype was seen repeatedly, ten times or more. The chain combines TRBV7-8 with TRBJ2-1; possible D gene TRBD2, 7 bases. CDR3 length equals 14 residues. Trimming cost V 7 bases and J 9 bases, with 19 bases left between them. Germline-derived CDR1 and CDR2 are SGHVS and FQNEAQ. CDR3 coding DNA: TGTGCCAGCACCAAAGGGGGGGGGCCAGGTGAGCAGTTCTTC. As protein: CASTKGGGPGEQFF.

This chain connects TRBV12-3 or TRBV12-4 to TRBJ1-1; D unresolved. Trimming stripped 3 bases from V and 7 bases from J, with 12 bases between. This CDR3 comprises 13 residues. The CDR3 DNA reads as TGTGCCAGCAGTTTCTCTCACTCGAGTGAAGCTTTCTTT. Its protein is CASSFSHSSEAFF.

This clonotype turned up a few times. V is TRBV4-3 and J is TRBJ2-7; maybe TRBD2 (6 bases). CDR1 is LGHNA, CDR2 YSLEER, per germline. V dropped 1 base and J dropped 2 bases, with 15 bases sitting between them. The CDR3 has 16 amino acids. CDR3 in amino acids: CASSQVRGLPTYEQYF. The CDR3 DNA follows: TGCGCCAGCAGCCAAGTTCGGGGACTGCCTACCTACGAGCAGTACTTC.

CDR3 sequence: CASSVAGGPPFMNTEAFF. The CDR3 nucleotides read TGTGCCAGCAGCGTAGCCGGAGGGCCCCCATTCATGAACACTGAAGCTTTCTTT. The V call is TRBV9, the J call TRBJ1-1; unclear D gene. CDR1 and CDR2 (germline): SGDLS, YYNGEE. Trimming removed 0 bases from V and 0 bases from J, with 18 bases in between. This CDR3 has 18 residues.

This clonotype was picked up many times. The chain has TRBV27 and TRBJ2-7; D possibly uses TRBD1 or TRBD2 (5 bases each). The germline V gene encodes CDR1 MNHEY and CDR2 SMNVEV (reference sequence). This CDR3 comprises 19 residues. V was cut by 2 bases and J by 3 bases, with 26 bases left in between. The DNA of the CDR3 is TGTGCCAGCAGTTTAACCAGGGACCTGCTTATCAAGGGCAGCTACGAGCAGTACTTC. Translated, it gives CASSLTRDLLIKGSYEQYF.

The table lists this clonotype with many counts. The J gene is TRBJ2-1, the V gene TRBV11-1; D perhaps matches TRBD1 (5 bases). The CDR3 spans 13 residues. V lost 4 bases and J lost 7, with 11 bases in between. In germline, CDR1 is SGHAT, CDR2 FQDESV (reference sequence). The CDR3 region has the DNA TGTGCCAGCAGCTCCCCAGGGCGGAATGAGCAGTTCTTC. It yields the protein CASSSPGRNEQFF.